This section outlines one T cell receptor (beta chain) sequence together with its context. The target of this receptor is not known. The CDR3 runs 12 residues from the cysteine to the phenylalanine. No DNA sequence was recorded. The germline V gene encodes CDR1 DFQATT and CDR2 SNEGSKA (reference sequence). This sample is drawn from a study of CXCR3-negative and CXCR3-positive naive CD8 T cells (dated by TCRdb to the late 2010s). As for the study more broadly: In total, some 150 million TRB reads were obtained, which works out to roughly 1.5 +/- 0.3 million reads per library. Diversity and physicochemical repertoire analyses covered some eleven donors pooled from two independent experiments. TRBV-TRBJ cluster analysis included naive subsets from roughly 5 donors and memory cells from 3 donors. Overall study results and their limits: Compared with CXCR3-negative naive cells, CXCR3-positive naive cells had TRB CDR3s with higher hydrophobicity (lower Kidera factor 4), lower energy, and higher strength and volume indices. Both naive subsets had comparably high repertoire diversity, while memory CD8+ T cells had much lower repertoire diversity. Surface CD5, linked to self-reactivity in mice, was comparable between naive subsets; TCR interaction strength was therefore also inferred from TRB CDR3 physicochemical properties. Because CXCR3 expression was partially decreased after cryopreservation, freshly isolated PBMCs were used for most assays. Similar TRBV-TRBJ usage was shown by naive CXCR3-negative and CXCR3-positive cells from the same donor, whereas distinct patterns were shown by memory cells.

Sequencing was carried out with a NextSeq 550. The Human TCR Profiling Kit (MiLaboratory) was used to make UMI-labeled 5' RACE TRB cDNA libraries. The full amount of extracted RNA was used for cDNA synthesis, and the full amount of resulting cDNA was used for PCR amplification. The libraries were made side by side, with each library going through the same number of PCR cycles. As for how the authors treated the data: About 48,000 +/- 9,800 unique UMI-labeled TRB cDNA molecules per library were extracted with MIGEC and MiXCR, with at least two reads per UMI required. On average, approximately 40,000 +/- 10,000 functional in-frame TRB CDR3 nucleotide clonotypes lacking stop codons were found per library. Diversity metrics, including normalized Shannon-Wiener and Chao1, were computed in VDJtools after downsampling to 5000 UMI-labeled TRB molecules per sample. VDJtools computed clonotype-size-weighted physicochemical properties of the central five CDR3 residues: interaction energy, strength, volume and Kidera factor 4. Following reprocessing of the reads by TCRdb, the data hold one row per CDR3 protein sequence and no DNA is available. These V and J calls are TCRdb output, not the study's own analysis. The sample table records some 85,000 distinct CDR3 sequences. Of the sample, almost 0.55% is held by the ten largest clones.

Each CD8+ T cell subset was flow-sorted in triplicate, and 250,000 to 350,000 cells per subset were placed directly into RLT lysis buffer. Naive CD8+ T cells were defined stringently as CD45RO-CCR7+CD27+CD95- to exclude memory contaminants. Peripheral blood mononuclear cells were isolated from buffy coats using standard density gradient centrifugation. Naive CXCR3-negative and CXCR3-positive CD8+ T cells were flow-sorted on a FACSAria III. Total RNA was extracted from sorted cells using an RNeasy Mini Kit. This TCR came from a human donor in good health. Some clones in this sample may be carry-over from other donors' samples. Material for sequencing was naive CXCR3+ CD8+ T cells from blood. This specimen's cell subset or site label, interpreted: CD45RO-CCR7+CD27+CD95- naive CD8+ T cells expressing CXCR3 (TNR3+). The chain joins TRBV20-1 to TRBJ2-1; with no DNA, the TCRdb D assignment of TRBD1 cannot be verified. This receptor has the CDR3 CSGRGPYNEQFF.